This T cell receptor (beta chain) was found in a study of early stage breast cancer tumors. Using immunoSEQ multiplex PCR, the repertoire was profiled, and TCRdb retains in-frame clones only, with some absent. The sample includes tens of thousands of clones, 72% of them seen just once. The CDR3 has 14 amino acids. Looked up from germline, CDR1 is SGHTA and CDR2 is FQGNSA. Worth noting for this clone: One end of the junction does not line up with germline, which may come from a read error.

V is TRBV7-2 and J is TRBJ2-7; 10 bases are a match to TRBD2. Sequencing was performed on blood. This receptor was obtained from a person aged 45-65 years with breast cancer. CDR3 residues: CASSIAGGTYEQYF. For the CDR3, the DNA is TGTGCCAGCAGCATAGCGGGAGGAACCTACGAGCAGTACTTC.